Listed below are T cell receptor beta chains from one sample, sequenced in a study of shared clonotypes between healthy human individuals. Clones were read by immunoSEQ multiplex PCR, and TCRdb kept only the in-frame ones, dropping some. The table shows about 120,000 clones, with around 68% occurring only once. The specimen sequenced was memory CD8+ T cells sorted from blood. The receptors stem from a woman aged 30 to 39 in good health. CDR3s leave out the opening cysteine and the closing phenylalanine or tryptophan. Where a row states a size, it is once, few, many or the class of an expanded clone; other rows omit it.

j_gene: TRBJ1-6
abundance: -
v_gene: TRBV11-2
CDR3aa: ASRGQGERSPLH

j_gene: TRBJ2-7
abundance: -
v_gene: TRBV19
CDR3aa: ASRGGITYEQY

j_gene: TRBJ2-1
abundance: -
v_gene: TRBV13
CDR3aa: ASSLEGQRYNEQF

j_gene: TRBJ1-2
abundance: -
v_gene: TRBV28
CDR3aa: ASSLIPESYGYT

j_gene: TRBJ2-3
abundance: -
v_gene: TRBV6-5
CDR3aa: ASSYERPGADTQY

j_gene: TRBJ2-7
abundance: -
v_gene: TRBV10-1
CDR3aa: ASSETSGLSYEQY

j_gene: TRBJ2-5
abundance: many
v_gene: TRBV5-6
CDR3aa: ASSLARPHQTQY

j_gene: TRBJ1-1
abundance: many
v_gene: TRBV29-1
CDR3aa: SVESGTLGGEWTEAF

j_gene: TRBJ1-2
abundance: -
v_gene: TRBV4-1
CDR3aa: ASSLNTAIVLNGYT

j_gene: TRBJ2-7
abundance: many
v_gene: TRBV19
CDR3aa: ASGDIYEQY

j_gene: -
abundance: -
v_gene: TRBV25-1
CDR3aa: ASSPPRPSSGSAYEQY

j_gene: TRBJ2-3
abundance: -
v_gene: TRBV5-1
CDR3aa: ASSMGTGTDTQY

j_gene: TRBJ1-1
abundance: few
v_gene: TRBV5-6
CDR3aa: ASSLWGEDTEAF

j_gene: TRBJ2-3
abundance: many
v_gene: TRBV5-1
CDR3aa: ASSSATSGNTDTQY

j_gene: TRBJ1-3
abundance: -
v_gene: TRBV13
CDR3aa: ASSQNREQDHFPGNTIY

j_gene: TRBJ2-2
abundance: -
v_gene: TRBV30
CDR3aa: AWSATGTGELF

j_gene: TRBJ1-1
abundance: few
v_gene: TRBV6-6
CDR3aa: ASSYSQMNTEAF

j_gene: TRBJ2-7
abundance: -
v_gene: TRBV19
CDR3aa: ASSMTGTYEQY

j_gene: TRBJ2-1
abundance: few
v_gene: TRBV28
CDR3aa: ASSFSGINEQF

j_gene: TRBJ1-2
abundance: -
v_gene: TRBV7-9
CDR3aa: ASSGPGQDPYYGYT

j_gene: TRBJ2-5
abundance: many
v_gene: TRBV4-2
CDR3aa: ASSQDREGQETQY

j_gene: TRBJ2-1
abundance: -
v_gene: TRBV5-1
CDR3aa: ASSLVVGYEQF

j_gene: TRBJ2-7
abundance: many
v_gene: TRBV28
CDR3aa: ASSSLAGGPYEQY

j_gene: TRBJ2-7
abundance: -
v_gene: TRBV18
CDR3aa: ASSPVGNYEQY

j_gene: TRBJ2-7
abundance: -
v_gene: TRBV5-4
CDR3aa: ASSLGGRYEQY

j_gene: TRBJ2-3
abundance: once
v_gene: TRBV19
CDR3aa: ASGPGGSTDTQY

j_gene: TRBJ1-2
abundance: -
v_gene: TRBV20-1
CDR3aa: SASPGYGYT

j_gene: TRBJ2-2
abundance: -
v_gene: TRBV7-9
CDR3aa: ASNSPGQGNTGELF

j_gene: TRBJ1-5
abundance: many
v_gene: TRBV27
CDR3aa: ASSLGGANQPQH

j_gene: TRBJ1-4
abundance: -
v_gene: TRBV27
CDR3aa: ASSPGQGREKLF

j_gene: TRBJ2-5
abundance: -
v_gene: TRBV25-1
CDR3aa: ASSETSGEETQY

j_gene: TRBJ1-5
abundance: many
v_gene: TRBV2
CDR3aa: ASSGLTGNQPQH

j_gene: TRBJ2-7
abundance: -
v_gene: TRBV30
CDR3aa: AWSVAGTSGSRYEQY

j_gene: TRBJ2-6
abundance: few
v_gene: TRBV7-2
CDR3aa: ASSPRKGSGANVLT

j_gene: TRBJ2-7
abundance: -
v_gene: TRBV15
CDR3aa: ATSRPREARFPYEQY

j_gene: TRBJ2-3
abundance: -
v_gene: TRBV28
CDR3aa: ASSHPAGPDTQY

j_gene: TRBJ2-5
abundance: few
v_gene: TRBV25-1
CDR3aa: ASTFPPLRQGLQETQY

j_gene: TRBJ1-3
abundance: -
v_gene: TRBV10-3
CDR3aa: AIRDPLATIY

j_gene: TRBJ1-1
abundance: -
v_gene: TRBV6-1
CDR3aa: ASSVSRASNTEAF

j_gene: TRBJ2-1
abundance: -
v_gene: TRBV29-1
CDR3aa: SVGLTSEQF

j_gene: TRBJ2-1
abundance: -
v_gene: TRBV7-9
CDR3aa: ASKPPGTGGFNEQF

j_gene: TRBJ1-2
abundance: -
v_gene: TRBV5-1
CDR3aa: ASSPAGYGYT

j_gene: TRBJ2-7
abundance: -
v_gene: TRBV25-1
CDR3aa: ASGGQTIHEQY

j_gene: TRBJ2-7
abundance: -
v_gene: TRBV28
CDR3aa: ASSFGLVYEQY

j_gene: TRBJ2-1
abundance: -
v_gene: TRBV25-1
CDR3aa: ASSEASGYNNEQF

j_gene: TRBJ2-5
abundance: few
v_gene: TRBV30
CDR3aa: AHGRGGDQETQY

j_gene: TRBJ1-2
abundance: -
v_gene: TRBV10-3
CDR3aa: AISEHTLGDGYT

j_gene: TRBJ1-1
abundance: -
v_gene: TRBV6-5
CDR3aa: ASHRVEGTEAF

j_gene: TRBJ2-6
abundance: -
v_gene: TRBV27
CDR3aa: ASSLAFGQGAPGANVLT

j_gene: TRBJ2-3
abundance: -
v_gene: TRBV7-9
CDR3aa: ASSPPGRPDTQY

j_gene: TRBJ1-4
abundance: few
v_gene: TRBV11-2
CDR3aa: ASSSGQGTRKLF

j_gene: TRBJ2-3
abundance: -
v_gene: TRBV25-1
CDR3aa: ASSRDRSTDTQY

j_gene: TRBJ2-7
abundance: few
v_gene: TRBV27
CDR3aa: ASSSRLRTGPEQY

j_gene: TRBJ2-7
abundance: -
v_gene: TRBV5-4
CDR3aa: ASSLSDTAENEQY

j_gene: TRBJ2-1
abundance: many
v_gene: TRBV7-9
CDR3aa: ASSPRGGSAYNEQF

j_gene: TRBJ2-5
abundance: -
v_gene: TRBV28
CDR3aa: ASSLSGTQETQY

j_gene: TRBJ2-7
abundance: -
v_gene: TRBV7-8
CDR3aa: ASSSYVSGRGDEQY

j_gene: TRBJ2-4
abundance: -
v_gene: TRBV15
CDR3aa: ATSSPPHGENIQY

j_gene: TRBJ1-2
abundance: -
v_gene: TRBV29-1
CDR3aa: SVQRQGSYGYT

j_gene: TRBJ2-7
abundance: -
v_gene: TRBV5-5
CDR3aa: ASSLGTGYEQY